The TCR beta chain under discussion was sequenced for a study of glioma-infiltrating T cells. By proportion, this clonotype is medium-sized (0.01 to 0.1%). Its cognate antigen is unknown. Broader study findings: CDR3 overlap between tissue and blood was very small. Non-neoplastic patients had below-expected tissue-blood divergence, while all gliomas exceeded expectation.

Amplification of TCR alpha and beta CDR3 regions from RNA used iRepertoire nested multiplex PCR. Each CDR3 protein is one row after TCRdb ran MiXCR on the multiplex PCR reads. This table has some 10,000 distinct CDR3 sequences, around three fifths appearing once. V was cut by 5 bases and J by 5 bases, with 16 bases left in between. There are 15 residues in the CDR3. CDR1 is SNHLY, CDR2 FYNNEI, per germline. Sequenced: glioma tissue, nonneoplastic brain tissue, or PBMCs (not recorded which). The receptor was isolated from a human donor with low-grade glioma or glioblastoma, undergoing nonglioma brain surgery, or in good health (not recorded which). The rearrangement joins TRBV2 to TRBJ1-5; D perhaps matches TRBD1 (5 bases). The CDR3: CASSPPTELDQPQHF. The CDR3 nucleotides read TGTGCCAGCAGTCCACCGACAGAGCTTGATCAGCCCCAGCATTTT.